A selection of T cell receptor beta chains follows, all from one sample in a study of blood T cell repertoires in COVID-19. Data came from immunoSEQ multiplex PCR; TCRdb stores just in-frame clones and leaves some out. The sample lists 250,000 to 400,000 clones; approximately 89% were seen once. Sequencing input: peripheral blood. The origin of the receptors is a woman aged 30 to 39 with COVID-19, enrolled during active disease. Both conserved end residues are trimmed from each CDR3. The order of the fields is V gene, J gene, CDR3 protein.

TRBV18	TRBJ2-5	ASSKGDQETQY
TRBV10-3	TRBJ1-1	AISGTWDTPNTEAF
TRBV28	TRBJ1-2	ASSLIQGYGYT
TRBV9	TRBJ1-1	ASSPARMSGRAEAF
TRBV9	TRBJ1-2	ASSRDNYGYT
TRBV24-1	TRBJ2-1	ATGRGDSPNNEQF
TRBV5-3	TRBJ2-2	ARKNVRGLTGELF
TRBV11-2	TRBJ1-4	ASSLEQGGTNEKLF
TRBV6-5	TRBJ1-2	ASTPGVYGYT
TRBV19	TRBJ2-3	ATNGGLDTQY
TRBV7-6	TRBJ2-1	ASSLISKTGEQF
TRBV29-1	TRBJ2-5	SVEPGETQY
TRBV6-2/TRBV6-3	TRBJ2-7	ASSSGTSGLYVEQY
TRBV2	TRBJ1-6	ASNRGGSESPLH
TRBV6-5	TRBJ1-1	ASSPGQGRTEAF
TRBV9	TRBJ2-7	ASSVGTGGAYEQY
TRBV11-2	TRBJ2-7	ASSLDGEYEQY
TRBV9	TRBJ2-1	ASSVEGGGAREQF
TRBV7-9	TRBJ1-1	ASRLNPTGAEAF
TRBV7-8	TRBJ2-3	ATRTSGGRT
TRBV4-2	TRBJ2-7	ASSQATGTSYEQY
TRBV11-3	TRBJ1-6	ASSLVSSYNSPLH
TRBV18	TRBJ2-1	ASSPARRNEQF
TRBV24-1	TRBJ1-4	ATSDAQDGALNEKLF
TRBV6-5	TRBJ2-6	ASNTGYSGANVLT
TRBV7-6	TRBJ1-6	ASSLGPGQNNSPLH
TRBV11-2	TRBJ2-7	ASRSSRDRYEQY
TRBV2	TRBJ1-2	ASSEWVENYGYT
TRBV7-9	TRBJ1-4	ASSATGHGNEKLF
TRBV7-8	TRBJ2-2	ASSLGRQANTGELF
TRBV5-1	TRBJ2-3	ASTLGGTFEDTQY
TRBV9	TRBJ2-1	ASSATSGSRNEQF
TRBV27	TRBJ1-5	ASSLTASGWGNQPQH
TRBV19	TRBJ1-2	ASSARRDTYGYT
TRBV14	TRBJ1-4	ASSQSWGQPNEKLF
TRBV6-6	TRBJ1-2	ASRRDRAHYGYT
TRBV11-2	TRBJ1-5	ASSLVANQPQH
TRBV6-4	TRBJ2-3	ASSDSAGADTQY
TRBV30	TRBJ2-5	AWRENRGPQETQY
TRBV30	TRBJ1-5	AWSATAERPQH
TRBV20-1	TRBJ1-6	SASLGDSPLH
TRBV5-1	TRBJ1-2	ASSQDRGRIYGYT
TRBV7-8	TRBJ1-4	ASSTLTGGFEKLF
TRBV28	TRBJ1-2	ASGTGTSANGYT
TRBV27	TRBJ1-1	ASSLSWGDTEAF
TRBV11-3	TRBJ2-5	ASSLGPRGETQY
TRBV7-8	TRBJ1-2	ASSLPGDYGYT
TRBV27	TRBJ1-5	ASSQTGRNQPQH
TRBV15	TRBJ2-7	ATSIRTSGFYEQY
TRBV6-5	TRBJ1-3	ASRPELFSGNTIY
TRBV5-1	TRBJ2-4	ASSLGSGGAENIQY
TRBV24-1	TRBJ2-5	ATSDFDRETQY
TRBV15	TRBJ1-5	ATSRGVTGDLTSSNQPQH
TRBV7-8	TRBJ2-7	ASSLERAGASYEQY
TRBV18	TRBJ1-2	ASSPGQGNGYT
TRBV18	TRBJ1-3	ASSPLPSTGPSGNTIY
TRBV30	TRBJ1-6	AWSSPGQYNSPLH
TRBV2	TRBJ1-4	ASSLGRTTNEKLF
TRBV7-3	TRBJ2-3	ASSFGGRDTQY